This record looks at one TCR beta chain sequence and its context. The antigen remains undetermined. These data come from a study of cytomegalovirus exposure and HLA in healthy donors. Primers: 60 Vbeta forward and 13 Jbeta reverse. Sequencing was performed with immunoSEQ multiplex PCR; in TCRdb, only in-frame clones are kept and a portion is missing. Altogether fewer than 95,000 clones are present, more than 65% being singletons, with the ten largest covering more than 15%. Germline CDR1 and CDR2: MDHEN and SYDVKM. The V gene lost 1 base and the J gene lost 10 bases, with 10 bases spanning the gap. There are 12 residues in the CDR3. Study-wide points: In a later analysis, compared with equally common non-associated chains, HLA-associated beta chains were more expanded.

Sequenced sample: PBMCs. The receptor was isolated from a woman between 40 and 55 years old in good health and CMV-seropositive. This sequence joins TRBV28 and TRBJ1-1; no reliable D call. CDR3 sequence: CASSLSVIPAFF. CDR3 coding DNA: TGTGCCAGCAGTTTATCGGTTATCCCAGCTTTCTTT.